This T cell receptor (beta chain) was found in a study of beta chain features in type 1 diabetes. Study-wide background: Patients looked much like healthy donors when it came to age, gender and cell yields. General study findings and limits: PCR, the amplification step, might favor shorter templates, equally in patients and controls.

The CDR3 has 14 amino acids. CDR1 is MNHEY and CDR2 is SVGAGI in the germline V gene. The germline V and J ends were trimmed by 5 bases and 5 bases, with 15 bases remaining between them. Investigators reverse transcribed all isolated RNA, so they sequenced expressed TCRB transcripts. Produced via immunoSEQ multiplex PCR; TCRdb's table is partial and in-frame only. The table records tens of thousands of clones, around three fifths of them present only once. As to this clone: No antigen is known for it.

The sequenced sample consisted of Tregs from blood. This rearrangement joins TRBV6-5 to TRBJ1-1; D gene uncertain. The clonotype comes from a woman between 18 and 29 years old in good health. This chain's CDR3 is CASSRAGLETEAFF. Here the CDR3 DNA reads TGTGCCAGCAGTCGAGCGGGCCTCGAGACTGAAGCTTTCTTT.